This TCR beta chain was documented in a study of T cells in women clearing cervical HPV infection. Study overall: Donors had HPV16-related CIN3 or worse; 2 had invasive cancer. HLA type stays a possible confounder, typing being limited.

For this clone: No antigen is known for it. The junction differs from germline at one of its ends, possibly a read error.

The table came from immunoSEQ multiplex PCR; TCRdb's copy has only in-frame clones and leaves some out. The sample's table shows some 33,000 clones. Study-wide results and caveats: Cases and controls were distinguished at AUC 0.83 by richness and V genes. It is unknown whether associations predate infection; no effector/memory or HPV-specific sorting.

The receptor comes from a woman between 18 and 69 years old with a cervical HPV16 infection that either progressed to CIN3+ or cleared (not recorded which). Sequencing was carried out using blood buffy coat.

CDR3 DNA (partial): TGCGCCAACAGCCTGGAGACAGCCCCCGGGACC. Residues: CANSLETAPGT. The entire CDR3 is CANSLETAPGTQYF. The chain couples TRBV5-1 to TRBJ2-5, with D possibly being TRBD1 (5 bases). The DNA ends 3 residues before the CDR3 does, and the rest of the CDR3 is filled in from the germline J gene. This CDR3 has 14 amino acids. Germline CDR1 SGHRS, CDR2 YFSETQ. The full variable domain, its missing parts supplied by reference TRBV5-1 and TRBJ2-5, is KAGVTQTPRYLIKTRGQQVTLSCSPISGHRSVSWYQQTPGQGLQFLFEYFSETQRNKGNFPGRFSGRQFSNSRSEMNVSTLELGDSALYLCANSLETAPGTQYFGPGTRLLVL.